This T cell receptor (beta chain) stems from a study of T cells in Graves' hyperthyroidism and ophthalmopathy. Points from the study as a whole: Ophthalmopathy stood apart from stable hyperthyroidism in a 13 V-J model.

This clonotype was seen a few times. The antigen is undetermined. For the diagnoses, clinical symptoms, serum thyroxine and TRAb, thyroid ultrasound and orbital computed tomography were used. TCR beta CDR3 regions were amplified from RNA transcripts. With the HTBI primer set, the TCR CDR3 went through a first round of RT-PCR. MiXCR, run by TCRdb on the multiplex PCR reads, gives a single entry per CDR3 protein. Of roughly 250,000 distinct CDR3 sequences listed, approximately 21% are singletons. The TCR was taken from a man aged 30 to 39 with Graves' ophthalmopathy. The specimen sequenced was blood.

This CDR3 is CASGSLSGNTIYF. The CDR3 coding sequence is TGTGCCAGCGGATCTCTCTCTGGAAACACCATATATTTT. This chain joins TRBV3-1 and TRBJ1-3; D ambiguous. The germline V gene has CDR1 LGHDT and CDR2 YNNKEL (reference sequence). The CDR3 consists of 13 residues. Trimming pared 8 bases from V and 0 bases from J, leaving 8 bases between.